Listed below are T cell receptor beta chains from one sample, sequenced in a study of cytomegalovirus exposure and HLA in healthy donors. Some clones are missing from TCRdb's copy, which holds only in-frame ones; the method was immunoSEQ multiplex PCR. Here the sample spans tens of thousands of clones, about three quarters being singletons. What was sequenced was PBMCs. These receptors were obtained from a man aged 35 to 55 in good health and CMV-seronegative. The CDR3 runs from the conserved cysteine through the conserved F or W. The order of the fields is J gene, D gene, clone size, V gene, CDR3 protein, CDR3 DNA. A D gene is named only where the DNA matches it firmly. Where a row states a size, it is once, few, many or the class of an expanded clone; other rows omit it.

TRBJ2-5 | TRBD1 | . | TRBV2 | CASSYGQGGQETQYF | TGTGCCAGCAGTTACGGACAGGGGGGGCAAGAGACCCAGTACTTC
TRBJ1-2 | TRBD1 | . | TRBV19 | CASSGDRYGYTF | TGTGCCAGTAGCGGGGACAGATATGGCTACACCTTC
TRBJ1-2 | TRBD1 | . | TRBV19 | CASTATGGANYGYTF | TGTGCCAGTACCGCGACAGGGGGCGCGAACTATGGCTACACCTTC
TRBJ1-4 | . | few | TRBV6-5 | CAVRGDRALEKLFF | TGTGCCGTCAGGGGAGATCGGGCGCTGGAAAAACTGTTTTTT
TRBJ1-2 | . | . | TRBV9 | CASSLTSVGGRVSYGYTF | TGTGCCAGCAGCCTTACCTCGGTGGGGGGACGAGTGAGCTATGGCTACACCTTC
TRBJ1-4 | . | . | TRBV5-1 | CASSLGWQTNEKLFF | TGCGCCAGCAGCTTGGGGTGGCAGACTAATGAAAAACTGTTTTTT
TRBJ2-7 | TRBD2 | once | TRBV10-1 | CASSPKPSGRVVTNEQYF | TGCGCCAGCAGCCCAAAACCTAGCGGGAGGGTCGTCACGAACGAGCAGTACTTC
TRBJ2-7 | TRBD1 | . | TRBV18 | CASSPPYRDRVLSYEQYF | TGTGCCAGCTCACCACCATATCGCGACAGGGTCTTGAGCTACGAGCAGTACTTC
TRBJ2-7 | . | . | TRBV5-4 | CASSPGLTGEQYF | TGTGCCAGCAGCCCAGGACTGACTGGGGAGCAGTACTTC
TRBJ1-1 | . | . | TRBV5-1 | CASRVWGSSNTEAFF | TGCGCCAGCAGGGTTTGGGGCTCCTCGAACACTGAAGCTTTCTTT
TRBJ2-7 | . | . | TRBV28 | CASSLGRDGSGEQYF | TGTGCCAGCAGTTTAGGGCGTGACGGGAGCGGCGAGCAGTACTTC
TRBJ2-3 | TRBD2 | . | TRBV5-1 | CASSYSGGAWDTQYF | TGCGCCAGCAGCTATAGCGGGGGGGCCTGGGATACGCAGTATTTT
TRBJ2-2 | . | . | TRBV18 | CASSVGQIANTGELFF | TGTGCCAGCTCAGTCGGACAGATCGCGAACACCGGGGAGCTGTTTTTT
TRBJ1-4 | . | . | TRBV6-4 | CASSDRGFNPTNEKLFF | TGTGCCAGCAGTGACCGCGGGTTCAATCCAACTAATGAAAAACTGTTTTTT
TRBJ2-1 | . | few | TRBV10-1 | CARRVVWSSYNEQFF | TGCGCCAGGCGAGTGGTTTGGAGCTCCTACAATGAGCAGTTCTTC
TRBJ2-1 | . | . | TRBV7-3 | CASSETASSYNEQFF | TGTGCCAGCTCCGAGACGGCTAGCTCCTACAATGAGCAGTTCTTC
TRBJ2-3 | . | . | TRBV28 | CASSHDRAVFTDTQYF | TGTGCCAGCAGCCACGACAGAGCCGTGTTCACAGATACGCAGTATTTT